This T cell receptor beta chain derives from a study of shared clonotypes between healthy human individuals. Comment on this clone: Other DNA sequences in the sample encode the same CDR3.

Clones were read by immunoSEQ multiplex PCR, and TCRdb kept only the in-frame ones, dropping some. The table lists 2 million to 2.5 million clones, 90% to 95% of them singletons. The receptor was derived from a man younger than 30 in good health. Some clones in this sample may be carry-over from other donors' samples. The sequenced material came from naive CD4+ T cells from PBMCs. Indicated subset: CD45RA+ positively selected.

CDR3 coding DNA: TGCGCCAGCAGCTTGGGGGGAGCCGGGGAGCTGTTTTTT. Translated, it gives CASSLGGAGELFF. The rearrangement joins TRBV5-1 to TRBJ2-2, with D perhaps matching TRBD2 (5 bases). V dropped 0 bases and J dropped 6 bases, with 6 bases sitting between them. Per the germline V gene, CDR1 is SGHRS and CDR2 is YFSETQ. The CDR3 contains 13 residues.